The T cell receptor (beta chain) under discussion was sequenced for a study of response to subunit inactivated influenza vaccine. Each CDR3 protein gets one entry after TCRdb re-called the RT-PCR reads with MiXCR. The table records around 570,000 distinct CDR3 sequences, roughly 10% of them present only once. This clonotype was seen ten or more times. This same sample was also taken into another study, of T cells expressing NK-cell markers. That paper states: Scientists made TCR beta cDNA using 5'RACE template switching with UMIs.

This TCR came from a man aged 50-60 years who received an inactivated influenza vaccine. Sample: PBMCs from blood, taken on the day of vaccination.

CDR3 protein: CSVVGTSGRGGDNEQFF. In nucleotides, the CDR3 is TGCAGCGTTGTAGGGACTAGCGGGAGAGGGGGAGACAATGAGCAGTTCTTC. The genes are TRBV29-1 and TRBJ2-1; 14 positions match TRBD2. The CDR3 loop spans 17 amino acids. V shed 4 bases, J shed 5 bases, and the junction held 10 bases outside the gene matches. CDR1 and CDR2 from the germline V gene are SQVTM and ANQGSEA.